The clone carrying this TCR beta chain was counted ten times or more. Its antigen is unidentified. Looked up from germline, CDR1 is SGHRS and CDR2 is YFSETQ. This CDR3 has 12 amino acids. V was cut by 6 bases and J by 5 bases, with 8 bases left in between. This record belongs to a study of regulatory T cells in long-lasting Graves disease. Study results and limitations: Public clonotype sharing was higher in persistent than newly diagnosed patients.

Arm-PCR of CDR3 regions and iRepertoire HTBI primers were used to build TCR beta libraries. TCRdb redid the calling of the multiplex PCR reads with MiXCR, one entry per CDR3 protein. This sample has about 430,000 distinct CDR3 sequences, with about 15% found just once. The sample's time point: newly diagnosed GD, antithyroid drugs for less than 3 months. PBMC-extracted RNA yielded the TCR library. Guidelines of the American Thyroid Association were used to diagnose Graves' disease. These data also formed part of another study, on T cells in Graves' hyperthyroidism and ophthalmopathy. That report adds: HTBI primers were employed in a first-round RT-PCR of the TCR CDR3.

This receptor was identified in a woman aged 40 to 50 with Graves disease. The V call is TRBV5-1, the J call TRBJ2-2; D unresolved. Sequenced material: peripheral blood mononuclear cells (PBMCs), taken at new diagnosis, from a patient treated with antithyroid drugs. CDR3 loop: CASTGLTGELFF. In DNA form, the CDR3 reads TGCGCCAGCACCGGATTAACCGGGGAGCTGTTTTTT.